These 23 T cell receptor beta chains were sequenced from one sample in a study of metastatic and nonmetastatic thyroid tumors. Using MiXCR, TCRdb reanalyzed the PCR reads. The sample has roughly 11,000 clones, about 27% seen once. All patients were untreated before thyroid surgery. The sample comprised adjacent normal tissue. These receptors were obtained from a male donor with papillary thyroid cancer or a benign thyroid nodule (not recorded which). Some clones in this sample may be carry-over from other donors' samples.

This clone was found many times. CDR3 residues: CASSLATTWRGVPPSDYEQYF. DNA for the CDR3: TGTGCCAGCAGCTTAGCGACTACGTGGCGGGGGGTTCCACCGTCGGACTACGAGCAGTACTTC. J is TRBJ2-7 and V is TRBV7-8, with 8 bases that match TRBD2. CDR3 size: 21 residues. Losses at the gene ends were 0 bases for V and 3 bases for J; bases not matched to a gene: 22. Germline V lookup: CDR1 SGHVS, CDR2 FQNEAQ.

This clone rates as medium-sized. The chain is built from TRBV27 and TRBJ2-7; weak D call: TRBD2 (6 bases). V was trimmed by 2 bases and J by 6 bases, leaving 17 bases between them. This CDR3 is built from 15 residues. Germline V lookup: CDR1 MNHEY, CDR2 SMNVEV (reference sequence). The CDR3 DNA reads TGTGCCAGCAGTTTAGCCAGCCCGGGAGCAAGCGAGCAGTACTTC. This sequence encodes CASSLASPGASEQYF.

In the case of this clone: One end of the junction does not line up with germline, which may come from a read error. This CDR3 is CASGGDLSLSGSNVLTF. In nucleotides, the CDR3 is TGTGCCAGCGGGGGGGACCTTTCCCTCTCTGGGTCCAACGTCCTGACTTTC. The V and J genes are TRBV6-2 or TRBV6-3 and TRBJ2-6, with 7 nucleotides matching TRBD2. This CDR3 spans 17 amino acids. Germline CDR1 and CDR2: MNHEY and SVGEGT.

This clone has more than one count but fewer than ten. A junction boundary mismatches the germline segment, possibly from a read error. The rearrangement joins TRBV6-1 to TRBJ1-2; 7 bases align to TRBD1. The CDR3 totals 13 residues. CDR1 is MNHNS and CDR2 is SASEGT in the germline V gene. The CDR3 sequence is CASRGTVDYGCTF. DNA of the CDR3: TGTGCCAGCAGGGGGACAGTCGACTATGGCTGCACCTTC.

CDR3 residues: CASIKGGYNEQFF. The CDR3 DNA follows: TGTGCCAGCATTAAGGGTGGCTACAATGAGCAGTTCTTC. The J gene is TRBJ2-1, the V gene TRBV25-1, with unresolved D. Germline V lookup: CDR1 MGHDK, CDR2 SYGVNS. Between the trimmed V and J ends, which lost 7 bases and 3 bases, there was a span of 10 bases. CDR3 size: 13 residues.

A few counts support this clone. The V gene is TRBV24-1, the J gene TRBJ2-3, with 7 positions matching TRBD1. Trimming removed 3 bases from V and 3 bases from J; junction bases left unmatched: 11. CDR3 length: 17 amino acids. Germline CDR1 KGHDR, CDR2 SFDVKD. The CDR3 DNA reads as TGTGCCACCAGTGATCCCGAGGGACAGATGATAACAGATACGCAGTATTTT. Encoded protein: CATSDPEGQMITDTQYF.

The CDR3 DNA sequence: TGTGCCAGCACCGCCAAAGGGCGGGGAGGCTACACCTTC. Translating gives CASTAKGRGGYTF. The V call is TRBV5-6, the J call TRBJ1-2; D not certain. The CDR3 consists of 13 residues. Trimming removed 6 bases from V and 8 bases from J, with 17 bases in between. Germline V gene data show CDR1 as SGHDT and CDR2 as YYEEEE.

The table lists this clone with a few counts. At the DNA level, this CDR3 is encoded by other sequences in the same sample as well. This rearrangement joins TRBV5-1 to TRBJ1-1, with a possible D match to TRBD1 (5 bases). The germline V gene has CDR1 SGHRS and CDR2 YFSETQ. Trimming shortened V by 0 bases and J by 0 bases, and 9 bases separated the two germline ends. The CDR3 loop spans 15 amino acids. The CDR3 reads CASSLVQGMNTEAFF. CDR3 DNA sequence: TGCGCCAGCAGCTTGGTCCAGGGTATGAACACTGAAGCTTTCTTT. Combining the CDR3 with reference TRBV5-1 and TRBJ1-1 gives the whole variable domain KAGVTQTPRYLIKTRGQQVTLSCSPISGHRSVSWYQQTPGQGLQFLFEYFSETQRNKGNFPGRFSGRQFSNSRSEMNVSTLELGDSALYLCASSLVQGMNTEAFFGQGTRLTVV.

This clone was counted a few times. This chain connects TRBV4-2 to TRBJ2-2; 16 bases align to TRBD2. Germline assignment: CDR1 LGHNA and CDR2 YNFKEQ. This CDR3 has 18 amino acids. Trimming removed 7 bases from V and 3 bases from J; junction bases left unmatched: 8. Written as DNA, the CDR3 is TGTGCCAGCACTCCGGGACTAGCGGGAGGGTTGTACACCGGGGAGCTGTTTTTT. Protein product: CASTPGLAGGLYTGELFF.

By sample fraction, this clone is medium-sized (0.01 to 0.1%). This chain links TRBV7-9 with TRBJ2-5; D is possibly TRBD2 (6 bases). CDR1 is SEHNR, CDR2 FQNEAQ, per germline (reference sequence). V lost 3 bases to trimming and J lost 3 bases, with 14 bases between them. This CDR3 has 15 residues. Here the CDR3 reads CASSLLGGRKETQYF. The CDR3 DNA reads as TGTGCCAGCAGCTTGCTGGGGGGACGAAAAGAGACCCAGTACTTC.

This chain connects TRBV10-3 to TRBJ2-6; 10 bases align to TRBD1. Germline CDR1 reads ENHRY; CDR2 reads SYGVKD. V gave up 6 bases and J gave up 0 bases; unmatched junction bases: 8. The CDR3 has 18 amino acids. DNA for the CDR3: TGTGCCATCAGCGAGGGACAGGGGTTTGACTCTGGGGCCAACGTCCTGACTTTC. This translates into CAISEGQGFDSGANVLTF.

This clone was found many times. The rearrangement joins TRBV5-4 to TRBJ1-6; D might be TRBD1 (5 bases). V lost 4 bases, J lost 5 bases, and 13 bases lay in between. CDR3 length: 15 residues. In germline, CDR1 is SGHNT, CDR2 YYREEE (reference sequence). This CDR3 is CASSDRDGNNSPLHF. CDR3 DNA: TGTGCCAGCAGCGACCGGGACGGAAATAATTCACCCCTCCACTTT. Full variable domain (outside the CDR3, taken from reference TRBV5-4 and TRBJ1-6): ETGVTQSPTHLIKTRGQQVTLRCSSQSGHNTVSWYQQALGQGPQFIFQYYREEENGRGNFPPRFSGLQFPNYSSELNVNALELDDSALYLCASSDRDGNNSPLHFGNGTRLTVT.

In this sample, this clone turned up a few times. This chain joins TRBV6-2 or TRBV6-3 and TRBJ2-1, with 9 positions matching TRBD2. CDR3 length: 14 amino acids. V lost 3 bases to trimming and J lost 8 bases; unmatched junction nucleotides: 5. Germline V gene lookup returns CDR1 MNHEY and CDR2 SVGEGT. CDR3 region: CASSYGLASDEQFF. The CDR3 DNA follows: TGTGCCAGCAGTTATGGACTAGCGAGCGATGAGCAGTTCTTC.

As regards this clone: This CDR3 is also generated by other DNA sequences in the sample. The rearrangement joins TRBV30 to TRBJ1-6; D is possibly TRBD1 (6 bases). CDR1 is GTSNPN, CDR2 SVGIG, per germline (reference sequence). Trimming left V 0 bases short and J 4 bases short, with 10 bases between. This CDR3 comprises 15 residues. The CDR3 nucleotides are TGTGCCTGGAGTGTAGGGGACACTTATAATTCACCCCTCCACTTT. This codes for CAWSVGDTYNSPLHF.

In this sample, this clone turned up a few times. This chain joins TRBV30 and TRBJ1-1, with D hard to call. V lost 2 bases and J 2 bases, leaving 3 bases between the germline ends. Germline-derived CDR1 and CDR2 are GTSNPN and SVGIG (reference sequence). This CDR3 comprises 11 residues. The CDR3: CAWSHNTEAFF. As DNA, the CDR3 is TGTGCCTGGAGTCATAACACTGAAGCTTTCTTT. The full variable domain, with the rest looked up from reference TRBV30 and TRBJ1-1, is SQTIHQWPATLVQPVGSPLSLECTVEGTSNPNLYWYRQAAGRGLQLLFYSVGIGQISSEVPQNLSASRPQDRQFILSSKKLLLSDSGFYLCAWSHNTEAFFGQGTRLTVV.

This clone was seen only a few times. V is TRBV6-1 and J is TRBJ2-3; a weak D match, TRBD1 (6 bases). The germline V and J ends were trimmed by 7 bases and 6 bases, with 14 bases remaining between them. This CDR3 is 13 amino acids long. The germline V gene encodes CDR1 MNHNS and CDR2 SASEGT. CDR3 DNA sequence: TGTGCCAGCACCGCCACAGGGCTTGATACGCAGTATTTT. It translates to CASTATGLDTQYF.

V usage is TRBV2 and J usage is TRBJ2-5, with 8 bases matching TRBD2. The germline V gene encodes CDR1 SNHLY and CDR2 FYNNEI. The CDR3 has 14 residues. J lost 5 bases, V lost 4 bases, and 6 bases had no gene match. The CDR3 DNA sequence: TGTGCCAGCAGTGTGGGGACTAGTTGTGAGACCCAGTACTTC. Protein product: CASSVGTSCETQYF. The full variable domain, its missing parts supplied by reference TRBV2 and TRBJ2-5, is EPEVTQTPSHQVTQMGQEVILRCVPISNHLYFYWYRQILGQKVEFLVSFYNNEISEKSEIFDDQFSVERPDGSNFTLKIRSTKLEDSAMYFCASSVGTSCETQYFGPGTRLLVL.

This clone was recorded once. The chain combines TRBV13 with TRBJ2-3; D may match TRBD1 or TRBD2 (5 bases each). The CDR3 extends over 13 amino acids. Deletions cut 2 bases from V and 4 bases from J, with 7 bases between. The germline CDR1 and CDR2 sequences are PRHDT and FYEKMQ (reference sequence). The CDR3 DNA reads as TGTGCCAGCAGCTTACGGGGCGCAGATACGCAGTATTTT. Amino acids: CASSLRGADTQYF.

This clone was seen ten or more times. Germline and junction disagree at one end, which may indicate a read error. This chain connects TRBV5-1 to TRBJ1-4, with 8 positions matching TRBD1. The CDR3 runs to 18 residues. Germline CDR1 and CDR2: SGHRS and YFSETQ. DNA of the CDR3: TGCGCCAGCGGGTTTTCCGGGACAGGTACTTCAACTAATGAAAAACCGTTTTTT. Protein product: CASGFSGTGTSTNEKPFF.

A note on this clone: The junction shows a germline mismatch at one end, possibly a read error. The chain couples TRBV7-7 to TRBJ1-6; TRBD1 might be the D (6 bases). CDR1 and CDR2 from the germline V gene are SSHAT and FNYEAQ (reference sequence). The CDR3 consists of 16 residues. CDR3 DNA sequence: TGTGCTAGCAGCTTAGGGACAAGCTCCGGCACTTCACCCCTCCACTTT. Its protein is CASSLGTSSGTSPLHF.

The genes are TRBV30 and TRBJ1-1; D unclear. Germline lookup yields CDR1 GTSNPN and CDR2 SVGIG (reference sequence). Deletions cut 1 base from V and 7 bases from J, with 13 bases between. The CDR3 is 13 amino acids. The CDR3, as DNA: TGTGCCTGGAGTGAAGCCCAATCCAGTGAAGCTTTCTTT. This encodes CAWSEAQSSEAFF.

By share, this clone ranks as medium-sized. V usage is TRBV12-3 or TRBV12-4 and J usage is TRBJ1-1; D gene ambiguous. With 3 bases removed from V and 2 bases from J, the gap between germline ends came to 7 bases. The CDR3 extends over 13 amino acids. The CDR3 DNA is TGTGCCAGCAGTTTTCAGAGAAACACTGAAGCTTTCTTT. Protein: CASSFQRNTEAFF.

This clone was seen at least ten times. The chain carries TRBV20-1 and TRBJ1-2; D may be TRBD1 (5 bases). V lost 1 base, J lost 5 bases, and 20 bases lay in between. The CDR3 is 16 residues long. CDR1 DFQATT and CDR2 SNEGSKA come from the germline V gene (reference sequence). DNA of the CDR3: TGCAGTGCTAGAGGGGACCTCGTTGGGGCTATATATGGCTACACCTTC. It specifies CSARGDLVGAIYGYTF.